The clone carrying this T cell receptor (beta chain) was counted many times. Germline trimming cut 5 bases from V and 6 bases from J; bases unmatched to any gene: 7. CDR1 and CDR2 from the germline V gene are MNHEY and SVGEGT. This CDR3 contains 14 residues. TCRdb redid the calling of the 5' RACE reads with MiXCR, one entry per CDR3 protein. The repertoire includes a few hundred thousand distinct CDR3 sequences, less than 20% of them detected once, and around 10% sits in the top ten. This record belongs to a study of identical twins. The origin of this receptor is a man aged 50-60 years in good health. J is TRBJ2-7 and V is TRBV6-2 or TRBV6-3, with 10 bases identical to TRBD1. Sequencing used naive T cells sorted from blood. CDR3 amino acids: CASSPDRGRVEQYF. Here the CDR3 DNA reads TGTGCCAGCAGTCCAGACAGGGGGCGCGTCGAGCAGTACTTC.